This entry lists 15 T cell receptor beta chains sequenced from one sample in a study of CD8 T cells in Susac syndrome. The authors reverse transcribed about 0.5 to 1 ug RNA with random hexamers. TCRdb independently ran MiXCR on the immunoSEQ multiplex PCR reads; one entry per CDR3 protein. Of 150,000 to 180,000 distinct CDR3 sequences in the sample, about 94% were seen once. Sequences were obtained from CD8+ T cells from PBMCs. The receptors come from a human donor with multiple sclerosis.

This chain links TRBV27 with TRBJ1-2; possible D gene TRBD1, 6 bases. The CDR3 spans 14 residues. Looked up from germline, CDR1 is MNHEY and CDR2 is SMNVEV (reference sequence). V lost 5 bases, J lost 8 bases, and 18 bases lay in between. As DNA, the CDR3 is TGTGCCAGCAGTCCACAGGGAATTCGGTACGGCTACACCTTC. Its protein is CASSPQGIRYGYTF.

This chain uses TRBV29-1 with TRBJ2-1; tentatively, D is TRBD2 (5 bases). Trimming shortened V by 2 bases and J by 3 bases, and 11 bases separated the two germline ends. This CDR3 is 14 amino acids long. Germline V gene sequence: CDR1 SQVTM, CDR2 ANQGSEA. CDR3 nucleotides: TGCAGCGTTGAAAGCGGCGGAGTCTACAATGAGCAGTTCTTC. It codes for CSVESGGVYNEQFF.

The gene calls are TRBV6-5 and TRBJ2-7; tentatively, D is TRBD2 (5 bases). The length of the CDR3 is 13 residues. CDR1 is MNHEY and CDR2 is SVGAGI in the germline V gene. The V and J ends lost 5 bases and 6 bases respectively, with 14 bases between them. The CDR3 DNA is TGTGCCAGCAGTAACGCCCGGAGGCCCGAGCAGTACTTC. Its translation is CASSNARRPEQYF.

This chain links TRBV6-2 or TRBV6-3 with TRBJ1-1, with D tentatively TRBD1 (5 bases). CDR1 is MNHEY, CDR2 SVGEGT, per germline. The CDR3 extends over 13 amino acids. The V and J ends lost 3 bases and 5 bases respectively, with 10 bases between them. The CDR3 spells CASSYRGGTEAFF. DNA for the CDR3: TGTGCCAGCAGTTATCGGGGGGGGACTGAAGCTTTCTTT.

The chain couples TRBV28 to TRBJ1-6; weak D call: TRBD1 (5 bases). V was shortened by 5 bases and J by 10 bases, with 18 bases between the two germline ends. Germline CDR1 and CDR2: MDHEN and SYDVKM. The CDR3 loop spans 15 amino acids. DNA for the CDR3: TGTGCCAGCAGTATAACAGGCGTTGGGGGATCACCCCTCCACTTT. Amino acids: CASSITGVGGSPLHF.

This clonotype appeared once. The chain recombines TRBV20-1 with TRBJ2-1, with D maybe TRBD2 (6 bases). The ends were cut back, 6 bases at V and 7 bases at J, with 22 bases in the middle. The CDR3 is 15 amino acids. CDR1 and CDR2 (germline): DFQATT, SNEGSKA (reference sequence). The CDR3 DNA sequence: TGCAGTGCGACGCCTAAGGGAGGAACATGGAATGAGCAGTTCTTC. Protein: CSATPKGGTWNEQFF.

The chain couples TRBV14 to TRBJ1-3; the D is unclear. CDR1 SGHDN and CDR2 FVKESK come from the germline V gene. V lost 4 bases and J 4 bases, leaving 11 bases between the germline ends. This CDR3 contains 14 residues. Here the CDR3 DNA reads TGTGCCAGCAGCCTGGGGTTTAACGGAAACACCATATATTTT. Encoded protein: CASSLGFNGNTIYF.

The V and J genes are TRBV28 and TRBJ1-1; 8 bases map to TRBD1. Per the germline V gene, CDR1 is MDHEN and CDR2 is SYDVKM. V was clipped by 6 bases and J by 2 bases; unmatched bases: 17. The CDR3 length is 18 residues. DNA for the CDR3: TGTGCCAGCAGCGACTACGTAGGACAGGGAGGGAGTAACACTGAAGCTTTCTTT. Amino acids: CASSDYVGQGGSNTEAFF.

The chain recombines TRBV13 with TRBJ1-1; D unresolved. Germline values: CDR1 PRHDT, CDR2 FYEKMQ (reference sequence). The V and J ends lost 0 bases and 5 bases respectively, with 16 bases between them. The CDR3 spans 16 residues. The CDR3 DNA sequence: TGTGCCAGCAGCTTAGGGGCAGTCCAAGGGTGGACTGAAGCTTTCTTT. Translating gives CASSLGAVQGWTEAFF.

The chain's CDR3 is CSEGQRNTEAFF. CDR3 sequence (DNA): TGCAGCGAAGGACAGAGGAACACTGAAGCTTTCTTT. This chain connects TRBV29-1 to TRBJ1-1; perhaps TRBD1 as D (6 bases). Germline V gene lookup returns CDR1 SQVTM and CDR2 ANQGSEA. The CDR3 runs 12 residues. Deletions cut 7 bases from V and 1 base from J, with 10 bases between.

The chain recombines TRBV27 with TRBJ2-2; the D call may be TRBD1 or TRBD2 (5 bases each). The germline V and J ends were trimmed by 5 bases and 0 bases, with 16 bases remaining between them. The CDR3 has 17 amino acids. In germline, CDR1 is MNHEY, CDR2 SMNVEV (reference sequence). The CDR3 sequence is CASSPSLGETNTGELFF. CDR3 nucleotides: TGTGCCAGCAGTCCCTCCTTGGGGGAAACGAACACCGGGGAGCTGTTTTTT.

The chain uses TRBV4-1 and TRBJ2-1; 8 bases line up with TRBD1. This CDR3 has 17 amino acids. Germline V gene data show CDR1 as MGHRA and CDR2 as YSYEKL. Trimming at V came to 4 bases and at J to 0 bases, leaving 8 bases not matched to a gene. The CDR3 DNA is TGCGCCAGCAGCCGACAAAGTGGGACAGGCTCCTACAATGAGCAGTTCTTC. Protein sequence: CASSRQSGTGSYNEQFF.

CDR3 in amino acids: CSAPLGFYNEQFF. For the CDR3, the DNA is TGCAGCGCCCCTCTGGGATTCTACAATGAGCAGTTCTTC. The V gene is TRBV29-1, the J gene TRBJ2-1; D not certain. The ends were cut back, 7 bases at V and 3 bases at J, with 13 bases in the middle. In germline, CDR1 is SQVTM, CDR2 ANQGSEA. The CDR3 runs 13 residues.

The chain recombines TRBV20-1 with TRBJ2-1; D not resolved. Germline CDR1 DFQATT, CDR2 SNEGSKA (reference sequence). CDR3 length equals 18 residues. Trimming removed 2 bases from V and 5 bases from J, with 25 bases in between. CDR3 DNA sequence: TGCAGTGCTAGACCACCCTACCAATGGGGTCTTCGTAACAATGAGCAGTTCTTC. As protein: CSARPPYQWGLRNNEQFF.

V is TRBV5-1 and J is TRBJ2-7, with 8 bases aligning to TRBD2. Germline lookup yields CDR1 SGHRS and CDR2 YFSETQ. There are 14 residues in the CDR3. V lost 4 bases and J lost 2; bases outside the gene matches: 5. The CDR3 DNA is TGCGCCAGCAGCCCTGGACTAGCAGCCTACGAGCAGTACTTC. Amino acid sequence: CASSPGLAAYEQYF.